This T cell receptor beta chain was observed in a study of T cell changes during pregnancy in multiple sclerosis. This CDR3 spans 14 amino acids. Trimming cost V 5 bases and J 7 bases, with 18 bases left between them. CDR1 and CDR2 (germline): SGHTA, FQGNSA. The assay was immunoSEQ multiplex PCR, and TCRdb's table has in-frame clones only and misses some. The sample includes about 36,000 clones, around 92% of them seen just once. The receptor was isolated from a female donor with multiple sclerosis, enrolled in a pregnancy study. This chain connects TRBV7-2 to TRBJ2-7; D is unresolved. Sequences were derived from CD4+ T cells from peripheral blood mononuclear cells, sampled after pregnancy. CDR3 in DNA: TGTGCCAGCAGCCCTGACTGGGTTAGAACGGAGCAGTACTTC. Translated, it gives CASSPDWVRTEQYF.